This T cell receptor beta chain stems from a study of OX40 agonist ivuxolimab in advanced cancers. Whole-study context: Patients treated during dose escalation were battling hepatocellular carcinoma, melanoma, renal cell or head and neck cancer. Whole-study findings and limits: At 0.1 to 3.0 mg/kg and by week 6, CD4+ and CD8+ T cells in the blood had expanded clonally. Antigen specificity was not determined for the expanded peripheral T cells. Among T cells, CD8+ cells averaged more expanded clones than CD4+ cells.

In germline, CDR1 is SGHTA, CDR2 FQGTGA. The CDR3 has 11 residues. V shed 2 bases and J shed 6 bases, with 5 bases lying between them. Measured with immunoSEQ multiplex PCR; TCRdb has only the in-frame clones, and not every one. This table holds around 93,000 clones, around nine tenths found once. In the case of this clone: The antigen is unknown.

The receptor was isolated from an adult with an advanced solid tumor such as melanoma, head and neck, liver or kidney cancer. This chain uses TRBV7-3 with TRBJ2-7; no clear D. The sequencing here drew on CD4+ or CD8+ T cells sorted from blood, taken in a trial of the OX40 agonist ivuxolimab. CDR3 DNA: TGTGCCAGCAGCTTAGCCGCCGAGCAGTACTTC. Translating it yields CASSLAAEQYF.